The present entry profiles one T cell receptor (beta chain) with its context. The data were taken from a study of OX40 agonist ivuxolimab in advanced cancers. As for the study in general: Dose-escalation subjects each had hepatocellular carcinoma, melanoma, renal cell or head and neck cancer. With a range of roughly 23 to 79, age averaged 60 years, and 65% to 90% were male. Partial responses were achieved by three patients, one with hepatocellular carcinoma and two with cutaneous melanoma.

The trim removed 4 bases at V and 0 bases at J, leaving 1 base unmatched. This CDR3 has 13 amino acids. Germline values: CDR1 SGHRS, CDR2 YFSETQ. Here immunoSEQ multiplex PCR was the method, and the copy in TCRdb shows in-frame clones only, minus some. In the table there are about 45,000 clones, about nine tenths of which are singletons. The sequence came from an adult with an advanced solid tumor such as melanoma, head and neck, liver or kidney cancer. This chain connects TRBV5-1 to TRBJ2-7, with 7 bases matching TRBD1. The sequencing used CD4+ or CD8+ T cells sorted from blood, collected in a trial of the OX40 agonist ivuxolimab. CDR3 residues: CASSRQGSYEQYF. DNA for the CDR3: TGCGCCAGCAGCCGACAGGGCTCCTACGAGCAGTACTTC.